A single sample is the source of the 20 T cell receptor beta chains below, sequenced in a study of control samples from healthy donors and cancer patients. Here immunoSEQ multiplex PCR was the method, and the copy in TCRdb shows in-frame clones only, minus some. The sample includes 190,000 or so clones, roughly 91% seen only once; the top ten take over 1.3%. Sequenced sample: blood. The receptor set was obtained from a man between 18 and 29 years old in good health.

J is TRBJ2-3 and V is TRBV7-9, with D perhaps TRBD1 (6 bases). From germline, CDR1 is SEHNR and CDR2 FQNEAQ (reference sequence). This CDR3 region has 19 residues. The V end lost 1 base, the J end lost 3 bases, and 23 bases lay between the germline ends. CDR3 in amino acids: CASSLGVGGIGGQTDTQYF. The CDR3 DNA reads TGTGCCAGCAGCTTAGGAGTTGGTGGTATTGGGGGACAAACAGATACGCAGTATTTT.

The gene calls are TRBV9 and TRBJ1-5; D gene unclear. V lost 4 bases, J lost 0 bases, and 11 bases lay in between. CDR1 and CDR2 from the germline V gene are SGDLS and YYNGEE. The CDR3 covers 15 residues. In nucleotides, the CDR3 is TGTGCCAGCAGCCCCGGACTCTCTAGCAATCAGCCCCAGCATTTT. Translation gives CASSPGLSSNQPQHF. Filled out from reference TRBV9 and TRBJ1-5, the complete variable domain reads DSGVTQTPKHLITATGQRVTLRCSPRSGDLSVYWYQQSLDQGLQFLIQYYNGEERAKGNILERFSAQQFPDLHSELNLSSLELGDSALYFCASSPGLSSNQPQHFGDGTRLSIL.

The CDR3 DNA follows: TGTGCCAGCAGCCCCTACAATGAGCAGTTCTTC. Its protein product is CASSPYNEQFF. The V call is TRBV7-8, the J call TRBJ2-1; D remains ambiguous. Looked up from germline, CDR1 is SGHVS and CDR2 is FQNEAQ. The CDR3 totals 11 residues. The V end lost 5 bases, the J end lost 2 bases, and 1 base lay between the germline ends.

The chain uses TRBV28 and TRBJ2-1; D possibly corresponds to TRBD1 (6 bases). Germline assignment: CDR1 MDHEN and CDR2 SYDVKM. Trimming removed 6 bases from V and 1 base from J, with 13 bases in between. The CDR3 length is 15 residues. In DNA, the CDR3 is TGTGCCAGCAGCCTATCCGGGACATCCTACAATGAGCAGTTCTTC. This gives the protein CASSLSGTSYNEQFF.

This clone was seen a few times. The V call is TRBV19, the J call TRBJ1-6; TRBD1 is a possible D gene (6 bases). V shed 6 bases and J shed 10 bases, with 13 bases lying between them. Germline-derived CDR1 and CDR2 are LNHDA and SQIVND (reference sequence). CDR3 length: 13 residues. The CDR3 is CASSDGTKSPLHF. The CDR3 region has the DNA TGTGCCAGTAGCGATGGGACAAAATCACCCCTCCACTTT.

The chain joins TRBV24-1 to TRBJ2-5, with 9 bases aligning to TRBD2. This CDR3 has 16 amino acids. Germline V lookup: CDR1 KGHDR, CDR2 SFDVKD. V lost 3 bases and J lost 5; bases outside the gene matches: 9. In nucleotides, the CDR3 is TGTGCCACCAGTGATACGGCGGGGGGGCAGACGGAGACCCAGTACTTC. It translates to CATSDTAGGQTETQYF.

V and J are TRBV11-3 and TRBJ2-1; D perhaps matches TRBD1 (6 bases). V was shortened by 2 bases and J by 8 bases, with 10 bases between the two germline ends. This CDR3 comprises 13 residues. Germline loops: CDR1 SGHNT, CDR2 YENEEA. CDR3 DNA sequence: TGTGCCAGCAGCTTAACAGGGTTCGATGAGCAGTTCTTC. It yields the protein CASSLTGFDEQFF. Drawing the rest from reference TRBV11-3 and TRBJ2-1, the complete variable domain is EAGVVQSPRYKIIEKKQPVAFWCNPISGHNTLYWYLQNLGQGPELLIRYENEEAVDDSQLPKDRFSAERLKGVDSTLKIQPAELGDSAVYLCASSLTGFDEQFFGPGTRLTVL.

CDR3 amino acids: CASSDPRQGATDTQYF. The CDR3 nucleotides read TGTGCCAGCAGCGACCCAAGACAGGGGGCAACAGATACGCAGTATTTT. The J gene is TRBJ2-3, the V gene TRBV5-4; 10 positions match TRBD1. This CDR3 spans 16 amino acids. Germline CDR1 is SGHNT and CDR2 is YYREEE (reference sequence). V lost 4 bases and J lost 3; bases outside the gene matches: 8.

V is TRBV5-4 and J is TRBJ1-6, with TRBD1 matching 9 bases. This CDR3 comprises 15 residues. Germline V lookup: CDR1 SGHNT, CDR2 YYREEE (reference sequence). The V segment lost 4 bases and the J segment 5 bases; nucleotides outside the gene matches: 4. CDR3 amino acids: CASSTRDRDNSPLHF. Here the CDR3 DNA reads TGTGCCAGCAGCACCCGGGACAGGGATAATTCACCCCTCCACTTT.

The rearrangement joins TRBV15 to TRBJ1-6; D might be TRBD1 (5 bases). Germline V gives CDR1 LNHNV, CDR2 YYDKDF (reference sequence). The V gene lost 5 bases and the J gene lost 6 bases, with 20 bases spanning the gap. This CDR3 comprises 17 residues. The CDR3 nucleotides read TGTGCCACCAGCCGAAATAGGGGCCCCCTAGCTAATTCACCCCTCCACTTT. Protein: CATSRNRGPLANSPLHF.

The chain has TRBV19 and TRBJ1-2; tentatively, D is TRBD1 (5 bases). The CDR3 length is 16 residues. CDR1 is LNHDA and CDR2 is SQIVND in the germline V gene (reference sequence). Trimming removed 6 bases at V and 4 bases at J, with 21 bases between. In nucleotides, the CDR3 is TGTGCCAGTAGACCGATCCCTTGGGGGAGGTCCTATGGCTACACCTTC. This sequence encodes CASRPIPWGRSYGYTF.

A remark on this clone: A read error may produce the germline difference seen at one junction end. The chain recombines TRBV19 with TRBJ1-6; possible D gene TRBD1, 5 bases. CDR3 size: 14 residues. Germline V CDR1 and CDR2: LNHDA, SQIVND (reference sequence). CDR3 residues: CASSIQGGDSSLHF. CDR3 bases: TGTGCCAGTAGTATTCAGGGTGGGGATTCATCCCTCCACTTT.

The chain carries TRBV28 and TRBJ1-5, with 10 bases aligning to TRBD1. This CDR3 is built from 14 residues. J was trimmed by 15 bases and V by 4 bases; bases with no gene match: 12. The germline V gene has CDR1 MDHEN and CDR2 SYDVKM. The CDR3 protein is CASSSSRDRGQRHF. In DNA form, the CDR3 reads TGTGCCAGCAGTTCTTCCCGGGACAGGGGCCAGAGGCATTTT.

The chain couples TRBV2 to TRBJ1-2; 8 positions match TRBD1. The length of the CDR3 is 14 residues. Germline-derived CDR1 and CDR2 are SNHLY and FYNNEI. J lost 3 bases, V lost 7 bases, and 7 bases had no gene match. Written as DNA, the CDR3 is TGTGCCAGCATGACGGGACAGGATTACTATGGCTACACCTTC. This sequence encodes CASMTGQDYYGYTF.

This clone appeared a few times. The CDR3 spells CASSPSGVEKLFF. DNA of the CDR3: TGTGCCAGCAGCCCATCGGGTGTGGAAAAACTGTTTTTT. J is TRBJ1-4 and V is TRBV5-4; unclear D gene. The CDR3 contains 13 residues. Germline-derived CDR1 and CDR2 are SGHNT and YYREEE (reference sequence). Trimming took off 4 bases at V and 8 bases at J, with 12 bases between the two ends.

This chain connects TRBV12-3 or TRBV12-4 to TRBJ2-7, with unresolved D. The CDR3 has 12 residues. Trimming removed 2 bases at V and 4 bases at J, with 6 bases between. CDR3 sequence reads: CASSLLGYEQYF. As DNA, the CDR3 is TGTGCCAGCAGTTTACTAGGTTACGAGCAGTACTTC.

The V call is TRBV5-1, the J call TRBJ2-7, with 12 bases aligning to TRBD1. This CDR3 is 15 amino acids long. Germline V gene lookup returns CDR1 SGHRS and CDR2 YFSETQ. Unmatched junction bases numbered 6, after V lost 4 bases and J lost 4 bases. CDR3 residues: CASSRGTGGSYEQYF. Here the CDR3 DNA reads TGCGCCAGCAGCCGCGGGACAGGGGGCTCTTACGAGCAGTACTTC.

J is TRBJ1-2 and V is TRBV6-5; 7 nucleotides line up with TRBD1. The V gene's germline CDR1 is MNHEY and CDR2 SVGAGI. The CDR3 has 15 residues. V gave up 3 bases and J gave up 8 bases; unmatched junction bases: 12. For the CDR3, the DNA is TGTGCCAGCAGTTATCGTCCCGGGACAGCGTCGGGCTACACCTTC. The encoded protein is CASSYRPGTASGYTF.

J is TRBJ1-4 and V is TRBV5-1; D may be TRBD1 (5 bases). The CDR3 is 14 amino acids. Per the germline V gene, CDR1 is SGHRS and CDR2 is YFSETQ. V dropped 0 bases and J dropped 8 bases, with 11 bases sitting between them. The CDR3 protein is CASSLGGRGEKLFF. The DNA of the CDR3 is TGCGCCAGCAGCTTGGGGGGCCGGGGGGAAAAACTGTTTTTT.

J is TRBJ2-1 and V is TRBV28, with TRBD2 matching 9 bases. The CDR3 is 16 residues long. The V segment lost 1 base and the J segment 2 bases; nucleotides outside the gene matches: 3. Looked up from germline, CDR1 is MDHEN and CDR2 is SYDVKM. For the CDR3, the DNA is TGTGCCAGCAGTTTATCGTCTAGCGGGGCCTACAATGAGCAGTTCTTC. Its protein is CASSLSSSGAYNEQFF.